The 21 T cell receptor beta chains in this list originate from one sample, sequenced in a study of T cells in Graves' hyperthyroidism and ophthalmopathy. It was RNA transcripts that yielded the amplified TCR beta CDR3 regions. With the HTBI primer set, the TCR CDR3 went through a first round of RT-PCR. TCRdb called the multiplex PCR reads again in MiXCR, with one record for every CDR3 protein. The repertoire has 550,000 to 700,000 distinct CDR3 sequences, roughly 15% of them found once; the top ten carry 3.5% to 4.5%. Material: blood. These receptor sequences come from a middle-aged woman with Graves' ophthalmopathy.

The CDR3 loop is CASRDSGGELFF. The CDR3 DNA is TGTGCCAGCAGAGATTCAGGGGGGGAGCTGTTTTTT. The chain carries TRBV11-2 and TRBJ2-2; a possible D gene is TRBD1 (5 bases). Per the germline V gene, CDR1 is SGHAT and CDR2 is FQNNGV. The germline V and J ends were trimmed by 6 bases and 8 bases, with 10 bases remaining between them. The CDR3 runs 12 residues.

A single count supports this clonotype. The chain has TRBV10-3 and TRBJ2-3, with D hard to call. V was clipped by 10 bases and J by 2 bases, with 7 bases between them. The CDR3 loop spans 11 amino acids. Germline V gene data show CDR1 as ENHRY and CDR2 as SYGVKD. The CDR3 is CATRSTDTQYF. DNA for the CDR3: TGTGCCACACGTTCCACAGATACGCAGTATTTT.

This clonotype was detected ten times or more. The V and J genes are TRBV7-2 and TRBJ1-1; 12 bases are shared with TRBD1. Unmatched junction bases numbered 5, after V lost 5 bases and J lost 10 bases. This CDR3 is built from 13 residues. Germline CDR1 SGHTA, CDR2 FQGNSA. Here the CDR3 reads CASSRDRGRLAFF. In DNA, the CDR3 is TGTGCCAGCAGCAGGGACAGGGGGCGTTTAGCTTTCTTT.

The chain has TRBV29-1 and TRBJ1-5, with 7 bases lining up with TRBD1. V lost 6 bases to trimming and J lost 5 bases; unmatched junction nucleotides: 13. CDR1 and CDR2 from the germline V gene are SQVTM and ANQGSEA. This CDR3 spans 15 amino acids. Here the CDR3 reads CSVKERGGRDQPQHF. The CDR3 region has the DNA TGCAGCGTGAAAGAGAGAGGGGGCCGGGATCAGCCCCAGCATTTT.

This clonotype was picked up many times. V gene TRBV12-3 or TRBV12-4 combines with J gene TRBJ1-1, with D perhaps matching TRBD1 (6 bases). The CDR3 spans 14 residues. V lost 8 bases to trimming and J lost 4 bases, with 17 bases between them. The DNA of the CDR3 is TGTGCCAGCGCGCACACGGGGGGCCGCACTGAAGCTTTCTTT. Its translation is CASAHTGGRTEAFF.

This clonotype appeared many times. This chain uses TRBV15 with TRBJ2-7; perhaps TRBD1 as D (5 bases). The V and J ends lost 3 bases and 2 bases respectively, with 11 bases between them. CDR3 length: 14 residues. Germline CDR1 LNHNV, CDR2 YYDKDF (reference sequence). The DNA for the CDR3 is TGTGCCACCAGCAGTCAGACAGATACCTACGAGCAGTACTTC. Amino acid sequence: CATSSQTDTYEQYF.

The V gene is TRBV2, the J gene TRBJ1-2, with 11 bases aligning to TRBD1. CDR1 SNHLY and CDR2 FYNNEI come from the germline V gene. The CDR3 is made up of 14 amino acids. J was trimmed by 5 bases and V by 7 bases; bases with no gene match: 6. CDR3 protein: CASTNGQGAYGYTF. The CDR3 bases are TGTGCCAGCACTAACGGACAGGGGGCATATGGCTACACCTTC. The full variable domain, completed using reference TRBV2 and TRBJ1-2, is EPEVTQTPSHQVTQMGQEVILRCVPISNHLYFYWYRQILGQKVEFLVSFYNNEISEKSEIFDDQFSVERPDGSNFTLKIRSTKLEDSAMYFCASTNGQGAYGYTFGSGTRLTVV.

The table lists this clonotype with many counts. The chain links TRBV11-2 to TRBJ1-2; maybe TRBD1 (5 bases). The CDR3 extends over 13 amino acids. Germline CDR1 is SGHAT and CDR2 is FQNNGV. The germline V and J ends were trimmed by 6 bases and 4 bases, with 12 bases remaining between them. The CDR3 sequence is CASSPPGPYGYTF. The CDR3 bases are TGTGCCAGCAGTCCCCCGGGGCCCTATGGCTACACCTTC.

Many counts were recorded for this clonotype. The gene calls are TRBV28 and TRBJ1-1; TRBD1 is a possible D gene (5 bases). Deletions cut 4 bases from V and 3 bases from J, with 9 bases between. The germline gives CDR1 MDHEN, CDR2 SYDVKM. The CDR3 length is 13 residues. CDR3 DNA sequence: TGTGCCAGCAGTTACCAGGGAGACACTGAAGCTTTCTTT. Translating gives CASSYQGDTEAFF.

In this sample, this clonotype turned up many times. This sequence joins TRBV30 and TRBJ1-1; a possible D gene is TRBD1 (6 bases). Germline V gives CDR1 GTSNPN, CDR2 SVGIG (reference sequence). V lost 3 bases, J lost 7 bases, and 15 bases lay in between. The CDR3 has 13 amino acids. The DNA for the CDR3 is TGTGCCTGGAGCTCAGGGGTCGATCATGAAGCTTTCTTT. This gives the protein CAWSSGVDHEAFF.

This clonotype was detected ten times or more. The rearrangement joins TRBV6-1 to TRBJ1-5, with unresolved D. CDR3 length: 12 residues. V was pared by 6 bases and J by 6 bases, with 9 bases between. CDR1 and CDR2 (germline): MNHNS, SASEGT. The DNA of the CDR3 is TGTGCCAGCAGCTCCCCCCCTCAGCCCCAGCATTTT. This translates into CASSSPPQPQHF.

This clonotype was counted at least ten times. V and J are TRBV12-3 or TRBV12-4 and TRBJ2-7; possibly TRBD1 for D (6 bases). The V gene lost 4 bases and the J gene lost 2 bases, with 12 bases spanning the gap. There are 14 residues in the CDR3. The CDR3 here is CASSSLTGTYEQYF. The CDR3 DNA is TGTGCCAGCAGTTCCCTCACAGGGACCTACGAGCAGTACTTC.

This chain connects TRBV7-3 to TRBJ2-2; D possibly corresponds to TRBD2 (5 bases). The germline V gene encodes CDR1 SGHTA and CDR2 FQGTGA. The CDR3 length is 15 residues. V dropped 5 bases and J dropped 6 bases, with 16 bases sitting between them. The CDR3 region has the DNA TGTGCCAGCAGCCGGAGGCCATTCGGGGCCGGGGAGCTGTTTTTT. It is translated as CASSRRPFGAGELFF.

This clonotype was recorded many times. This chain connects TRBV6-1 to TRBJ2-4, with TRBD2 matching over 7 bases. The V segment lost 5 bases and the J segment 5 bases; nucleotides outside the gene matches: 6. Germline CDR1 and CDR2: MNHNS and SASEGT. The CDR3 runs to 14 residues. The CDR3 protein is CASSPVGGENIQYF. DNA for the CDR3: TGTGCCAGCAGTCCAGTGGGGGGGGAAAACATTCAGTACTTC.

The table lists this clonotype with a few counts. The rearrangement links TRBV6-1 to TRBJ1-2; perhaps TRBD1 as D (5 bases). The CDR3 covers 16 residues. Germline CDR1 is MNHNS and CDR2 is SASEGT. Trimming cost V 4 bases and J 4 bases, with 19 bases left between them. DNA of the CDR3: TGTGCCAGCAGTGGAACTCCACACCAGGGAGTCTATGGCTACACCTTC. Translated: CASSGTPHQGVYGYTF.

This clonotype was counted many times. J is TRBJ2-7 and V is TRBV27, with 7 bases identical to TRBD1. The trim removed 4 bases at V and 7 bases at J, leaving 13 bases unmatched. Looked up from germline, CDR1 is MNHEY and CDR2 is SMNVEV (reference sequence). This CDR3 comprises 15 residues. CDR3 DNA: TGTGCCAGCAGTTCGACAGGGAAAGGGGCGGGTGAGCAGTACTTC. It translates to CASSSTGKGAGEQYF.

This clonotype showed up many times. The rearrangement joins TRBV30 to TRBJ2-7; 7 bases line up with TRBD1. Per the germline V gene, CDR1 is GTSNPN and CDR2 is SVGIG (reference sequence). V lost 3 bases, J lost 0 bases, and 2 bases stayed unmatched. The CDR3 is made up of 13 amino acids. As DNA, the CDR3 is TGTGCCTGGAGAGGGGACAGCTCCTACGAGCAGTACTTC. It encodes CAWRGDSSYEQYF. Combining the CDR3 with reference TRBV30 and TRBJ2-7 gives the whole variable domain SQTIHQWPATLVQPVGSPLSLECTVEGTSNPNLYWYRQAAGRGLQLLFYSVGIGQISSEVPQNLSASRPQDRQFILSSKKLLLSDSGFYLCAWRGDSSYEQYFGPGTRLTVT.

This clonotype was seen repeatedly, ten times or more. Here the CDR3 DNA reads TGTGCCAGCAGCCAGGGACTAGCGGGAGTAGAGACCCAGTACTTC. It codes for CASSQGLAGVETQYF. The chain joins TRBV7-2 to TRBJ2-5; 14 bases fit TRBD2. Germline V gene lookup returns CDR1 SGHTA and CDR2 FQGNSA. The CDR3 contains 15 residues. The ends lost 5 bases at V and 4 bases at J; junction bases unmatched: 3.

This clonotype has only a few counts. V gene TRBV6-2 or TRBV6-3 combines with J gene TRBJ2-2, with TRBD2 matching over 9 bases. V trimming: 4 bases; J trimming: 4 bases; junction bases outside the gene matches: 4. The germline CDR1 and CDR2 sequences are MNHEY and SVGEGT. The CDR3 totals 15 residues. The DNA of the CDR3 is TGTGCCAGCAGTTTAGCGGGAGTCCCCACCGGGGAGCTGTTTTTT. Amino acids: CASSLAGVPTGELFF.

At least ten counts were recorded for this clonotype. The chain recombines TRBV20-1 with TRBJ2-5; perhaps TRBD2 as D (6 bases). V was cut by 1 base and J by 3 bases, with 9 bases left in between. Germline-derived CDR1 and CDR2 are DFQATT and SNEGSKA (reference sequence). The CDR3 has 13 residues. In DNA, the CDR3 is TGCAGTGCTAGAGGTGGGGGGAAAGAGACCCAGTACTTC. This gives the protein CSARGGGKETQYF.

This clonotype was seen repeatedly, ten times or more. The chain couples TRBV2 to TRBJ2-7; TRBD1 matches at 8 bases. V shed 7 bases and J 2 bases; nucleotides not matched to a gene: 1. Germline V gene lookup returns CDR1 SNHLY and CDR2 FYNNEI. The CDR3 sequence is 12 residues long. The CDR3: CASMDRAYEQYF. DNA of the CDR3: TGTGCCAGCATGGACAGGGCCTACGAGCAGTACTTC.